This TCR beta chain was identified in a study of siplizumab effects on memory and regulatory T cells (dated by TCRdb to between 2018 and 2021). Regarding the research as a whole: Across under ten responder-stimulator pairs, paired mixed lymphocyte reactions were conducted with siplizumab at approximately 0.97 ug/mL and without drug. The study examined how the anti-CD2 antibody siplizumab affects alloreactive T-cell subsets in allogeneic mixed lymphocyte reactions built from human PBMCs.

From the cysteine through the phenylalanine, the CDR3 covers 14 amino acids. Only the CDR3 DNA is retained, 42 bases long and in frame from the first base. Trimming at the junction amounts to 10 bases on V and 1 base on J, and the germline ends lie 16 bases apart. Looking up the germline V gene (reference sequence) yields CDR1 LNHDA and CDR2 SQIVND. Study-wide findings and limitations: Whether proliferating Tregs from siplizumab cultures were suppressive was not functionally confirmed. Siplizumab significantly lowered the cumulative frequency of alloreactive sequences that could be traced to unstimulated CD4+ memory T cells. About 80-96% of proliferating CD4+ or CD8+ clones could not be given a naive or memory phenotype. In reactions with siplizumab, an average of about 62% of mappable alloreactive CD4+ clones were Treg-derived, compared with around 30% in control reactions. Unstimulated naive T cells appeared more diverse than memory T cells, and naive cells seemed to contribute substantially to the alloresponse. Because sequences at frequencies below about 10^-5 were poorly captured, only a minor fraction of alloreactive clones could be mapped back to unstimulated subsets.

Comments on this clone: Which antigen it targets is not known. No qualities accompany the bases; no much larger clone lies one base away.

For approximately six days, cells in the mixed lymphocyte reaction were kept in coculture at 37 degrees C. Responder PBMCs were labelled with CFSE and stimulator PBMCs with Violet Dye, then combined at a 1:1 ratio. Sorted unstimulated T cells, along with proliferating T cells recovered from mixed lymphocyte reactions, underwent TCRbeta CDR3 sequencing. Fresh whole blood from some eleven HLA-typed healthy donors was used to isolate PBMCs. For TCR sequencing, responder T cells that had proliferated and were CFSE-low were FACS-sorted once the mixed lymphocyte reaction was over. The library relied on the immunoSEQ multiplex PCR assay. Each sample had about 10^5 TCR templates assayed by the deep sequencing platform. Genomic DNA extracted from sorted T cells was used for TCRbeta CDR3 sequencing. In the authors' own workflow: The R programming language was used for clonal analysis of TCRbeta CDR3 data. Alloreactive CD4+ and CD8+ clones were identified by comparing unstimulated samples to CFSE-low samples taken after the reaction. Alloreactive CD4+ clones were assigned to regulatory or non-regulatory origin by matching sequences to sorted unstimulated Treg and non-Treg repertoires. TCRdb retrieved this table from immuneACCESS and kept in-frame rearrangements only. Not all clones are present; in checked studies, unresolved V genes account for under half, and no reason is known for the remainder. That table is the source of V, J and clone size, and D and trimming were worked out from the DNA. Within this sample are about a thousand clones, with about two thirds of them counted one time only. The ten largest make up about 15% of the sample.

Sequencing was carried out using CFSE-low (dividing) CD8+ T cells sorted from an allogeneic mixed lymphocyte reaction. The receptor comes from a human donor in good health; the cells came from an allogeneic mixed lymphocyte reaction. Recombination linked TRBV19 to TRBJ1-1; the best D guess is TRBD1, with 6 bases matching. The CDR3 protein is CATSEGGWNTEAFF. Read as DNA, the sequence is TGTGCCACCTCCGAAGGGGGGTGGAACACTGAAGCTTTCTTT. Full variable domain (CDR3 extended with the reference TRBV19 and TRBJ1-1 proteins): DGGITQSPKYLFRKEGQNVTLSCEQNLNHDAMYWYRQDPGQGLRLIYYSQIVNDFQKGDIAEGYSVSREKKESFPLTVTSAQKNPTAFYLCATSEGGWNTEAFFGQGTRLTVV.